This T cell receptor beta chain was captured in a study of T cells in Graves' hyperthyroidism and ophthalmopathy. Study outcomes and limitations: Most clonotypes expanded in thyroid above 0.001 were likewise present in blood.

RNA transcripts gave rise to amplified TCR beta CDR3 regions. First-round RT-PCR targeting the TCR CDR3 was performed with the HTBI primer set. TCRdb itself ran the multiplex PCR reads through MiXCR, one entry per CDR3 protein. Here the sample spans more than 500,000 distinct CDR3 sequences, approximately 16% being singletons. CDR1 SGHDT and CDR2 YYEEEE come from the germline V gene. The CDR3 loop spans 14 amino acids. Deletions cut 1 base from V and 4 bases from J, with 9 bases between. This clonotype was picked up a small number of times. What it binds is unknown. Based on clinical symptoms, serum thyroxine and TRAb, thyroid ultrasound and orbital computed tomography, diagnoses were reached. About 10 ml of fresh peripheral blood supplied the PBMCs.

This receptor was obtained from a woman under 40 with Graves' ophthalmopathy. V is TRBV5-6 and J is TRBJ2-1; no reliable D call. Sequenced material: blood. The CDR3 DNA sequence: TGTGCCAGCAGCTTGTCGCTACGGTACAATGAGCAGTTCTTC. Translating gives CASSLSLRYNEQFF.